This TCR beta chain derives from a study of blood T cell repertoires in COVID-19. Participants were placed into cohorts based on the clinical history they reported. Resolution of symptoms, clearance, or two negative PCRs was present in recovered Cohort 3 donors. In the source study's methods: Amplifying reference gene primers gave estimates of nucleated cell counts. Generated by immunoSEQ multiplex PCR, the TCRdb table keeps only in-frame clones and is missing some. V, J and clone size are taken as reported in that table, and D and trimming were inferred from the DNA itself. The data show about 160,000 clones, with under 90% seen just once and approximately 8% held by the top ten. Trimming cost V 3 bases and J 2 bases, with 7 bases left between them. The CDR3 has 13 residues.

The chain links TRBV12-3 or TRBV12-4 to TRBJ1-2, with D possibly TRBD1 on 5 matching bases. The TCR sequence derives from a woman aged 50 to 65 who had recovered from COVID-19. The sequencing sample was made of PBMCs or T cells enriched from blood (not recorded which). In DNA form, the CDR3 reads TGTGCCAGCAGTTTTGACAGCAACTATGGCTACACCTTC. This encodes CASSFDSNYGYTF.